The entry that follows covers one TCR beta chain sequence. The record originates from a study of cytomegalovirus exposure and HLA in healthy donors. 60 Vbeta and 13 Jbeta primers were used in PCR. Some clones are missing from TCRdb's copy, which holds only in-frame ones; the method was immunoSEQ multiplex PCR. The sample records under 200,000 clones, over 80% being singletons. The sequenced sample consisted of PBMCs. This TCR came from a human donor in good health.

The CDR3 is CASSLDRGLNSPLHF. The CDR3 region has the DNA TGTGCCAGCAGCCTCGACAGGGGCCTGAATTCACCCCTCCACTTT. J is TRBJ1-6 and V is TRBV7-2; 8 bases are shared with TRBD1. The junction had 7 bases not matched to a gene; V was cut back by 5 bases and J by 7 bases. Looked up from germline, CDR1 is SGHTA and CDR2 is FQGNSA. This CDR3 contains 15 residues.